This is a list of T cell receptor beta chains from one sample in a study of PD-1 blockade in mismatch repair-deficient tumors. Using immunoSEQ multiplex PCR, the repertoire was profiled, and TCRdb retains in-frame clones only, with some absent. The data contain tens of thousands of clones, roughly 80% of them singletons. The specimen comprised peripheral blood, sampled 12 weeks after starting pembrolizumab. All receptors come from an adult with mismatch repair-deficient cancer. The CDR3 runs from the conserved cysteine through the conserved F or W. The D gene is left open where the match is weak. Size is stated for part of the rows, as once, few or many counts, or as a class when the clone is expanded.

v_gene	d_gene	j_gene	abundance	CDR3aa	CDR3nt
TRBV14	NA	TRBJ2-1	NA	CASSQDSGRPKFF	TGTGCCAGCAGCCAAGATTCGGGCAGGCCGAAGTTCTTC
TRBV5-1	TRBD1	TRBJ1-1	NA	CASGTGQGQVGTEAFF	TGCGCCAGCGGAACCGGACAGGGACAGGTTGGCACTGAAGCTTTCTTT
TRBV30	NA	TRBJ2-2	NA	CAWSAGIKNTGELFF	TGTGCCTGGAGTGCAGGGATAAAGAACACCGGGGAGCTGTTTTTT
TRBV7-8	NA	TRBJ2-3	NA	CASSLPGGFSPDTQYF	TGTGCCAGCAGCTTACCTGGCGGGTTTTCCCCAGATACGCAGTATTTT
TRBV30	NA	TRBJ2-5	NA	CAWSTGTNTHF	TGTGCCTGGAGTACAGGCACAAATACGCACTTC
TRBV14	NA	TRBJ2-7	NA	CASSLRGSGSYEQYF	TGTGCCAGCAGCCTAAGAGGGAGCGGATCCTACGAGCAGTACTTC
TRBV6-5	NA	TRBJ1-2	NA	CASSYRDSNYGYTF	TGTGCCAGCAGTTACAGGGATTCTAACTATGGCTACACCTTC
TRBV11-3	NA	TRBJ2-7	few	CASSLISDEQYF	TGTGCCAGCAGCTTAATCAGCGACGAGCAGTACTTC
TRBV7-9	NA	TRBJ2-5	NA	CASSYSQETQYF	TGTGCCAGCAGCTACAGTCAAGAGACCCAGTACTTC
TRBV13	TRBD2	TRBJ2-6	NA	CASSYRLAGGWGANVLTF	TGTGCCAGCAGCTATCGACTAGCGGGAGGATGGGGGGCCAACGTCCTGACTTTC
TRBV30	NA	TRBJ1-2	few	CAWSVARAGGYTF	TGTGCCTGGAGTGTAGCCAGGGCGGGTGGCTACACCTTC
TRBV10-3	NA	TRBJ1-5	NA	CAISETSQTNQPQHF	TGTGCCATCAGTGAGACCTCCCAAACTAATCAGCCCCAGCATTTT
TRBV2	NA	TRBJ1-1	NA	CAGRQIMNTEAFF	TGTGCCGGCCGACAGATAATGAACACTGAAGCTTTCTTT
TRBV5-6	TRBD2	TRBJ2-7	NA	CASSLESGAGAAQYF	TGTGCCAGCAGCTTGGAGTCGGGAGCGGGAGCGGCGCAGTACTTC
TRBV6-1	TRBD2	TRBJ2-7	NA	CASSESLAGGYEQYF	TGTGCCAGCAGTGAATCTCTAGCGGGAGGCTACGAGCAGTACTTC
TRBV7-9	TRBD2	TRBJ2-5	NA	CASSLGLAGGPGKETQYF	TGTGCCAGCAGCTTAGGGCTAGCGGGAGGGCCGGGGAAAGAGACCCAGTACTTC
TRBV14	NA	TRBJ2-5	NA	CASSQVAGVQETQYF	TGTGCCAGCAGCCAAGTGGCAGGGGTCCAAGAGACCCAGTACTTC
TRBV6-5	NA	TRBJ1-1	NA	CASSYTLNTEAFF	TGTGCCAGCAGTTACACCCTGAACACTGAAGCTTTCTTT
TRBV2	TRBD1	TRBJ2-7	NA	CASSLDRGLSEQYF	TGTGCCAGCAGCTTAGACAGGGGGCTCAGCGAGCAGTACTTC
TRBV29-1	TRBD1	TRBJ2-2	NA	CSVAGGSNTGELFF	TGCAGCGTTGCAGGGGGTTCGAACACCGGGGAGCTGTTTTTT